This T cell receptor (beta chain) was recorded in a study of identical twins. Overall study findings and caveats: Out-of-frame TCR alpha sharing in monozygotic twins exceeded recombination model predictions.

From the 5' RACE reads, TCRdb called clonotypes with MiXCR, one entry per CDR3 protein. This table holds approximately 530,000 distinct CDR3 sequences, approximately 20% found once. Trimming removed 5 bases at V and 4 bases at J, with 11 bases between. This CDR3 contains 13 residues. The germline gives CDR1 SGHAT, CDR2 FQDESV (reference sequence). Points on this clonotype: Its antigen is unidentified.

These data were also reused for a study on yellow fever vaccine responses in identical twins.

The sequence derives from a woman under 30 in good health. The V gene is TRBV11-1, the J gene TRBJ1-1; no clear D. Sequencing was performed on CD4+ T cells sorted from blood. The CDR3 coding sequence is TGTGCCAGCAGCAAAGCGGGTGGCACTGAAGCTTTCTTT. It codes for CASSKAGGTEAFF.